The rows below give T cell receptor beta chains drawn from one sample of a study of blood T cell repertoires in COVID-19. Generated by immunoSEQ multiplex PCR, the TCRdb table keeps only in-frame clones and is missing some. This sample has 15,000 to 20,000 clones, with approximately 90% found just once. Material for sequencing was peripheral blood. All receptors come from a man between 65 and 85 years old with acute or convalescent COVID-19. CDR3s include the opening cysteine and the closing phenylalanine or tryptophan. Fields, in order: D gene, J gene, V gene, clone size, CDR3 protein, CDR3 DNA. A D gene is named only where the DNA matches it firmly. Clone sizes are given selectively: once, few, many, or a class where the clone is expanded.

TRBD2 TRBJ2-1 TRBV11-2 once CASSFLVGRDNEQFF TGTGCCAGCAGCTTCCTAGTAGGGAGGGACAATGAGCAGTTCTTC
TRBD2 TRBJ2-5 TRBV5-1 NA CASSLLSGSGETQYF TGCGCCAGCAGCTTGCTTAGCGGGAGCGGGGAGACCCAGTACTTC
TRBD1 TRBJ1-4 TRBV2 NA CASSAYGQGDEKLFF TGTGCCAGCAGTGCATACGGACAGGGGGATGAAAAACTGTTTTTT
NA TRBJ1-3 TRBV2 NA CASSIPTGPSGNTIYF TGTGCCAGCAGTATACCCACAGGACCCTCTGGAAACACCATATATTTT
TRBD2 TRBJ2-1 TRBV29-1 NA CSVERTSGGGEQFF TGCAGCGTTGAAAGGACTAGCGGAGGGGGTGAGCAGTTCTTC
TRBD2 TRBJ2-3 TRBV11-2 NA CASSPRTSGDTQYF TGTGCCAGCAGCCCTCGGACTAGCGGAGATACGCAGTATTTT
TRBD2 TRBJ2-1 TRBV5-6 NA CASSLAGTSGRDEQFF TGTGCCAGCAGCTTGGCGGGGACTAGCGGGAGGGATGAGCAGTTCTTC
TRBD1 TRBJ2-7 TRBV11-2 NA CASSLSQGAAYEQYF TGTGCCAGCAGCTTATCTCAGGGGGCGGCCTACGAGCAGTACTTC
NA TRBJ1-1 TRBV24-1 NA CATSAGGHTEAFF TGTGCCACCAGTGCGGGGGGGCATACTGAAGCTTTCTTT
TRBD2 TRBJ2-4 TRBV27 NA CASSLIAGESQAKNIQYF TGTGCCAGCAGTTTAATAGCGGGAGAATCCCAAGCCAAAAACATTCAGTACTTC
TRBD1 TRBJ2-6 TRBV19 NA CASSADLQGATGANVLTF TGTGCCAGTAGTGCCGACTTGCAGGGGGCTACTGGGGCCAACGTCCTGACTTTC
TRBD1 TRBJ1-6 TRBV27 NA CASSFGQGFNSPLHF TGTGCCAGCAGTTTCGGACAGGGGTTCAATTCACCCCTCCACTTT
NA TRBJ2-5 TRBV6-6 NA CASGATSFQETQYF TGTGCCAGCGGCGCGACTAGTTTCCAAGAGACCCAGTACTTC
NA TRBJ2-2 TRBV27 NA CASSLTLPGVGELFF TGTGCCAGCAGTTTAACCCTGCCGGGGGTCGGGGAGCTGTTTTTT
NA TRBJ2-5 TRBV2 NA CASRGRTKQETQYF TGTGCCAGCAGGGGCAGAACGAAGCAAGAGACCCAGTACTTC
NA TRBJ2-7 TRBV6-6 NA CASSSSSNEQYF TGTGCCAGCAGCTCTAGCAGTAACGAGCAGTACTTC
TRBD2 TRBJ2-5 TRBV7-3 NA CASSLTGGTAYQETQYF TGTGCCAGCAGCTTAACGGGGGGGACTGCGTACCAAGAGACCCAGTACTTC
NA TRBJ1-5 TRBV19 once CASSLAGISNQPQHF TGTGCCAGTAGTCTTGCCGGGATTAGCAATCAGCCCCAGCATTTT
NA TRBJ1-1 TRBV19 NA CASSTTGNTEAFF TGTGCCAGTAGTACGACAGGGAACACTGAAGCTTTCTTT
NA TRBJ1-3 TRBV3-1/TRBV3-2 NA CASSQDSDRISGNTIYF TGTGCCAGCAGCCAAGATTCTGACAGGATCTCTGGAAACACCATATATTTT
TRBD1 TRBJ2-7 TRBV18 once CASSPNRQGTYEQYF TGTGCCAGCTCACCAAATAGACAGGGGACCTACGAGCAGTACTTC
NA TRBJ2-7 TRBV6-5 NA CASSSTEPQGKQYF TGTGCCAGCAGTTCCACGGAACCTCAGGGAAAGCAGTACTTC
NA TRBJ2-3 TRBV11-2 NA CASSLKQRLDSTDTQYF TGTGCCAGCAGCTTAAAGCAACGTCTTGATAGCACAGATACGCAGTATTTT
NA TRBJ1-1 TRBV11-1 NA CASSLGRQNTEAFF TGTGCCAGCAGCTTAGGGCGACAGAACACTGAAGCTTTCTTT
TRBD2 TRBJ2-3 TRBV7-6 NA CASSPLRGTSTDTQYF TGTGCCAGCAGCCCTCTGCGGGGGACTAGCACAGATACGCAGTATTTT